These 27 T cell receptor beta chains originate from one sample sequenced in a study of blood T cells in healthy people across ages. The second PCR ran roughly 6 to 12 cycles with a sample-barcoded 5' primer and J-beta primers. TCRdb passed the 5' RACE reads through MiXCR, listing each CDR3 protein once. Of hundreds of thousands of distinct CDR3 sequences listed, 49% are singletons. Sequenced sample: blood. The source of these receptors is a woman aged 60-70 years in good health.

At least ten counts were recorded for this clonotype. Since a much larger clone is just one base distant, this may be a read error. CDR3 sequence: CASLVGRGYNEQFF. For the CDR3, the DNA is TGTGCCAGCCTAGTAGGTAGGGGCTACAATGAGCAGTTCTTC. The chain carries TRBV12-3 or TRBV12-4 and TRBJ2-1; TRBD1 might be the D (5 bases). Trimming took off 8 bases at V and 3 bases at J, with 14 bases between the two ends. The CDR3 spans 14 residues.

The chain is built from TRBV29-1 and TRBJ2-5, with D unresolved. Germline V gene data show CDR1 as SQVTM and CDR2 as ANQGSEA. Trimming removed 4 bases from V and 11 bases from J, with 23 bases in between. The CDR3 contains 14 residues. CDR3 coding DNA: TGCAGCGTTGGCGCGGATTTCTCCTACAATGAGCAGTACTTC. It translates to CSVGADFSYNEQYF. Full variable domain (remainder filled in from reference TRBV29-1 and TRBJ2-5): SAVISQKPSRDICQRGTSLTIQCQVDSQVTMMFWYRQQPGQSLTLIATANQGSEATYESGFVIDKFPISRPNLTFSTLTVSNMSPEDSSIYLCSVGADFSYNEQYFGPGTRLLVL.

This CDR3 is CASKTGQGVYEQYF. Written as DNA, the CDR3 is TGCGCCAGCAAAACGGGACAGGGGGTCTACGAGCAGTACTTC. The chain combines TRBV5-1 with TRBJ2-7; 11 bases agree with TRBD1. The J segment lost 3 bases and the V segment lost 6 bases, leaving 5 bases of the junction unmatched. This CDR3 has 14 amino acids. CDR1 SGHRS and CDR2 YFSETQ come from the germline V gene.

This clonotype was observed a handful of times. The chain couples TRBV20-1 to TRBJ1-2; possibly TRBD1 for D (5 bases). The CDR3 spans 12 residues. Germline CDR1 reads DFQATT; CDR2 reads SNEGSKA (reference sequence). Deletions cut 6 bases from V and 3 bases from J, with 11 bases between. CDR3 loop: CSARQSDYGYTF. CDR3 bases: TGCAGTGCCAGACAGTCCGACTATGGCTACACCTTC.

This clonotype was detected ten times or more. V usage is TRBV20-1 and J usage is TRBJ2-1; TRBD2 agrees at 10 bases. Germline loops: CDR1 DFQATT, CDR2 SNEGSKA (reference sequence). With V trimmed by 6 bases and J by 1 base, 9 bases remained unmatched. The CDR3 covers 16 residues. The CDR3 bases are TGCAGTGCCCCGATGCTAGCGGGAGAATCCTACAATGAGCAGTTCTTC. Amino acid sequence: CSAPMLAGESYNEQFF.

V gene TRBV5-1 combines with J gene TRBJ2-1, with 12 nucleotides matching TRBD2. The CDR3 consists of 17 residues. V dropped 0 bases and J dropped 4; count of bases not matched to a gene: 5. The germline CDR1 and CDR2 sequences are SGHRS and YFSETQ. In DNA form, the CDR3 reads TGCGCCAGCAGCTTGGGAACTAGCGGGAGGACTTACAATGAGCAGTTCTTC. Its protein product is CASSLGTSGRTYNEQFF.

Remarks on this clonotype: A much larger clonotype is one base distant, so this may be a read error. This chain connects TRBV20-1 to TRBJ2-7, with TRBD1 matching 12 bases. J was trimmed by 7 bases and V by 6 bases; bases with no gene match: 13. The CDR3 consists of 15 residues. CDR1 is DFQATT and CDR2 is SNEGSKA in the germline V gene (reference sequence). The CDR3 sequence: CSAITSGTGGREQYF. The CDR3 DNA reads as TGCAGTGCCATAACATCCGGGACAGGGGGCCGAGAGCAGTACTTC.

This chain uses TRBV14 with TRBJ2-2; D not resolved. The CDR3 consists of 14 residues. The ends were cut back, 8 bases at V and 0 bases at J, with 10 bases in the middle. The germline CDR1 and CDR2 sequences are SGHDN and FVKESK. Here the CDR3 DNA reads TGTGCCAGCGGGCTCCTGCCGAACACCGGGGAGCTGTTTTTT. This translates into CASGLLPNTGELFF.

In this sample, this clonotype turned up once. Just one base apart from a much larger clone, this may be a read error. The genes are TRBV5-5 and TRBJ2-4, with a possible D match to TRBD2 (6 bases). There are 14 residues in the CDR3. Germline V lookup: CDR1 SGHKS, CDR2 YYEKEE (reference sequence). Here the CDR3 DNA reads TGTGCCAGCAGCCCGGAGACTAGTGTCAACATTCGGTACTTC. Translating gives CASSPETSVNIRYF.

This clonotype was picked up a small number of times. The chain recombines TRBV9 with TRBJ2-5; a possible D gene is TRBD1 (6 bases). The germline gives CDR1 SGDLS, CDR2 YYNGEE. This CDR3 has 16 residues. V lost 3 bases to trimming and J lost 4 bases, with 19 bases between them. Here the CDR3 reads CASSGRQGTNGETQYF. The CDR3, as DNA: TGTGCCAGCAGCGGTCGGCAGGGGACAAATGGAGAGACCCAGTACTTC.

The chain uses TRBV15 and TRBJ2-7; D unresolved. The length of the CDR3 is 17 residues. Germline values: CDR1 LNHNV, CDR2 YYDKDF (reference sequence). The V and J ends lost 3 bases and 7 bases respectively, with 25 bases between them. CDR3 nucleotide sequence: TGTGCCACCAGCAGCACGGGTGCTCGGAGCTCCTACAATGAGCAGTACTTC. Amino acid sequence: CATSSTGARSSYNEQYF. The variable domain in full, with the rest retrieved from reference TRBV15 and TRBJ2-7, is DAMVIQNPRYQVTQFGKPVTLSCSQTLNHNVMYWYQQKSSQAPKLLFHYYDKDFNNEADTPDNFQSRRPNTSFCFLDIRSPGLGDTAMYLCATSSTGARSSYNEQYFGPGTRLTVT.

Written as DNA, the CDR3 is TGTGCCAGCAGTTACTCTGGACAGGAAGGCTACACCTTC. Encoded protein: CASSYSGQEGYTF. The chain employs TRBV6-5 and TRBJ1-2, with 7 bases aligning to TRBD1. CDR1 and CDR2 from the germline V gene are MNHEY and SVGAGI. With V trimmed by 0 bases and J by 8 bases, 3 bases remained unmatched. The CDR3 runs 13 residues.

The rearrangement uses TRBV6-2 or TRBV6-3 and TRBJ2-6; D is perhaps TRBD1 (5 bases). The CDR3 runs to 15 residues. Germline CDR1 MNHEY, CDR2 SVGEGT. V lost 11 bases, J lost 0 bases, and 14 bases lay in between. The CDR3 sequence: CACNRPSSGANVLTF. The CDR3 bases are TGTGCCTGCAACAGGCCCTCCTCTGGGGCCAACGTCCTGACTTTC.

As for this clonotype: The junction shows a germline mismatch at one end, possibly a read error. The chain couples TRBV6-5 to TRBJ2-1; 8 bases line up with TRBD1. CDR3 length: 13 residues. Germline CDR1 reads MNHEY; CDR2 reads SVGAGI. The CDR3 DNA reads TGTGCTAGCAGTTACTCAGGGGGCGGCGAGCAGTTCTTC. Translation: CASSYSGGGEQFF.

The chain recombines TRBV7-2 with TRBJ2-3; no clear D. Germline loops: CDR1 SGHTA, CDR2 FQGNSA. Deletions cut 5 bases from V and 4 bases from J, with 16 bases between. The length of the CDR3 is 15 residues. The CDR3 sequence is CASSLLRWTPDTQYF. Here the CDR3 DNA reads TGTGCCAGCAGCCTATTAAGGTGGACGCCAGATACGCAGTATTTT.

This chain joins TRBV20-1 and TRBJ2-2, with D maybe TRBD1 (6 bases). Germline-derived CDR1 and CDR2 are DFQATT and SNEGSKA (reference sequence). The CDR3 loop spans 16 amino acids. V was trimmed by 0 bases and J by 2 bases, leaving 13 bases between them. CDR3 in DNA: TGCAGTGCTAGAGATTCAACAGGGAAAAACACCGGGGAGCTGTTTTTT. Residues: CSARDSTGKNTGELFF.

The sample holds a few counts of this clonotype. The chain joins TRBV6-5 to TRBJ2-1, with 9 nucleotides matching TRBD1. The germline CDR1 and CDR2 sequences are MNHEY and SVGAGI. Trimming at V came to 2 bases and at J to 5 bases, leaving 4 bases not matched to a gene. This CDR3 comprises 15 residues. The CDR3 DNA follows: TGTGCCAGCAGTTACAACAGGGGGCCTAACAATGAGCAGTTCTTC. Protein product: CASSYNRGPNNEQFF.

The chain has TRBV27 and TRBJ2-4, with D possibly being TRBD1 or TRBD2 (5 bases each). The tail of the sequence fits TRBJ2-7 better, so the J call may be wrong. CDR3 length equals 16 residues. Germline assignment: CDR1 MNHEY and CDR2 SMNVEV (reference sequence). In DNA form, the CDR3 reads TGTGCCAGCAGTTTATCATCCGGGACGGTCAACTACGAGCAGTACTTC. Residues: CASSLSSGTVNYEQYF.

The chain combines TRBV6-1 with TRBJ2-6; 9 nucleotides agree with TRBD1. This CDR3 contains 17 residues. Germline V CDR1 and CDR2: MNHNS, SASEGT. The trim removed 6 bases at V and 3 bases at J, leaving 9 bases unmatched. The DNA for the CDR3 is TGTGCCAGCAGCCTCCCAACAGGGGGCGATGGGGCCAACGTCCTGACTTTC. Protein sequence: CASSLPTGGDGANVLTF.

CDR3 coding DNA: TGTGCCAGCAGCACTGGTGCAGGAGGTGAGCAGTTCTTC. This encodes CASSTGAGGEQFF. The chain joins TRBV11-2 to TRBJ2-1; D possibly corresponds to TRBD2 (5 bases). The CDR3 sequence is 13 residues long. The V gene's germline CDR1 is SGHAT and CDR2 FQNNGV. The germline V and J ends were trimmed by 5 bases and 9 bases, with 14 bases remaining between them. The complete variable domain, with remaining parts taken from reference TRBV11-2 and TRBJ2-1, reads EAGVAQSPRYKIIEKRQSVAFWCNPISGHATLYWYQQILGQGPKLLIQFQNNGVVDDSQLPKDRFSAERLKGVDSTLKIQPAKLEDSAVYLCASSTGAGGEQFFGPGTRLTVL.

This clonotype was detected a few times. This rearrangement joins TRBV4-3 to TRBJ2-3; 8 bases map to TRBD2. V lost 0 bases, J lost 5 bases, and 7 bases stayed unmatched. Per the germline V gene, CDR1 is LGHNA and CDR2 is YSLEER. The CDR3 length is 16 residues. The CDR3 nucleotides read TGCGCCAGCAGCCAAGAAAAAGCGGGAGTAGGAGATACGCAGTATTTT. Encoded protein: CASSQEKAGVGDTQYF.

The rearrangement joins TRBV7-3 to TRBJ2-1; maybe TRBD2 (7 bases). This CDR3 has 15 amino acids. Trimming removed 5 bases from V and 5 bases from J, with 16 bases in between. Germline CDR1 SGHTA, CDR2 FQGTGA. The CDR3 coding sequence is TGTGCCAGCAGCCCGAGGGGGGGCAAAAACAATGAGCAGTTCTTC. Encoded protein: CASSPRGGKNNEQFF.

This chain connects TRBV5-5 to TRBJ2-1, with D possibly TRBD2 on 6 matching bases. The ends were cut back, 2 bases at V and 3 bases at J, with 12 bases in the middle. Germline assignment: CDR1 SGHKS and CDR2 YYEKEE (reference sequence). CDR3 length: 15 amino acids. The CDR3 DNA sequence: TGTGCCAGCAGCTTTGAGGGCGGGAACTACAATGAGCAGTTCTTC. It is translated as CASSFEGGNYNEQFF.

This clonotype was detected a few times. V usage is TRBV7-2 and J usage is TRBJ2-5; D may correspond to TRBD1 or TRBD2 (6 bases each). The CDR3 has 13 amino acids. Germline V gene data show CDR1 as SGHTA and CDR2 as FQGNSA. The V end lost 1 base, the J end lost 7 bases, and 10 bases lay between the germline ends. The CDR3 reads CASSLGQEGTQYF. The CDR3 nucleotides read TGTGCCAGCAGCTTAGGACAGGAGGGGACCCAGTACTTC. Using reference TRBV7-2 and TRBJ2-5 for the parts outside the CDR3, the full variable domain is GAGVSQSPSNKVTEKGKDVELRCDPISGHTALYWYRQSLGQGLEFLIYFQGNSAPDKSGLPSDRFSAERTGGSVSTLTIQRTQQEDSAVYLCASSLGQEGTQYFGPGTRLLVL.

J is TRBJ2-3 and V is TRBV20-1; D may be TRBD2 (7 bases). This CDR3 region has 13 residues. Per germline, CDR1 DFQATT and CDR2 SNEGSKA (reference sequence). Trimming removed 6 bases from V and 8 bases from J, with 18 bases in between. DNA of the CDR3: TGCAGTGCACGGGCTAGCGGACAGCCTACGCAGTATTTT. This translates into CSARASGQPTQYF.

Written as DNA, the CDR3 is TGTGCCAGCAGCTCAATATGGGTGGGAGGGTCGCAAGAGACCCAGTACTTC. This encodes CASSSIWVGGSQETQYF. The chain carries TRBV25-1 and TRBJ2-5; 7 bases align to TRBD2. Germline V lookup: CDR1 MGHDK, CDR2 SYGVNS. The CDR3 covers 17 residues. Unmatched junction bases numbered 15, after V lost 6 bases and J lost 2 bases.

This clonotype was counted at least ten times. The chain carries TRBV7-2 and TRBJ2-7; D is unclear. CDR1 SGHTA and CDR2 FQGNSA come from the germline V gene. Deletions cut 4 bases from V and 0 bases from J, with 4 bases between. The CDR3 runs 12 residues. CDR3 protein: CASSSYSYEQYF. The DNA of the CDR3 is TGTGCCAGCAGCTCCTACTCCTACGAGCAGTACTTC. The full variable domain, in which reference TRBV7-2 and TRBJ2-7 provide the parts outside the CDR3, is GAGVSQSPSNKVTEKGKDVELRCDPISGHTALYWYRQSLGQGLEFLIYFQGNSAPDKSGLPSDRFSAERTGGSVSTLTIQRTQQEDSAVYLCASSSYSYEQYFGPGTRLTVT.